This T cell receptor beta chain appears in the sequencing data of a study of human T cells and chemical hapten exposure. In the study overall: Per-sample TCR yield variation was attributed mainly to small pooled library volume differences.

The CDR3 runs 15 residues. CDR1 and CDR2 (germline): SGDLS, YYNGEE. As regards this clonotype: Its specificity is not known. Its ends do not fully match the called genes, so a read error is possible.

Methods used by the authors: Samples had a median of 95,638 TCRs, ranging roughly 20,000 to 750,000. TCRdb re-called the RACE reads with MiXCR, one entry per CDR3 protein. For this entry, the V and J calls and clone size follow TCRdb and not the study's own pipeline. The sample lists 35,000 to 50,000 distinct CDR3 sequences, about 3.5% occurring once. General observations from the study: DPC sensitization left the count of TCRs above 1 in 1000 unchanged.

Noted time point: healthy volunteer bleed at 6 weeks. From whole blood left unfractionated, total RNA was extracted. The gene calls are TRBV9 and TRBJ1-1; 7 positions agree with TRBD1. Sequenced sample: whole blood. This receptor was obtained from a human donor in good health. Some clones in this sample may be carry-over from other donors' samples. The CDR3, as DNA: TGTACCAGCAGCGCCGGACAGGTCCCAGACACTGAAGCTTTCTTT. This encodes CTSSAGQVPDTEAFF. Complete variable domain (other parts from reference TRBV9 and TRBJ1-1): DSGVTQTPKHLITATGQRVTLRCSPRSGDLSVYWYQQSLDQGLQFLIQYYNGEERAKGNILERFSAQQFPDLHSELNLSSLELGDSALYFCTSSAGQVPDTEAFFGQGTRLTVV.